The 27 T cell receptor beta chains presented below share a single source sample, sequenced in a study of CD8+CD57+ T cells in acquired aplastic anemia. Profiles of TCR beta VDJ and CDR3 were generated from a genomic DNA template. In TCRdb, the reads were re-called with MiXCR into one record per CDR3 protein. This table holds over 150,000 distinct CDR3 sequences, roughly three fifths found once. Patients chosen for sequencing had CD8+CD57+ cells that had expanded, as shown by flow cytometry. Sequenced sample: sorted CD4+, CD8+, or CD8+CD57+ T cells (not recorded which) from PBMCs. All receptors derive from a human donor with aplastic anemia.

This clonotype was observed many times. V gene TRBV2 combines with J gene TRBJ1-4; D gene ambiguous. The V end lost 6 bases, the J end lost 2 bases, and 19 bases lay between the germline ends. The CDR3 has 17 residues. In germline, CDR1 is SNHLY, CDR2 FYNNEI. The CDR3 DNA sequence: TGTGCCAGCAGGAAGAAGGACCTAATCGGCACTAATGAAAAACTGTTTTTT. Its translation: CASRKKDLIGTNEKLFF.

The DNA for the CDR3 is TGCGCCAGCAGCTTGGGGGGGGGACTGGCGGATACGCAGTATTTT. This codes for CASSLGGGLADTQYF. V usage is TRBV5-1 and J usage is TRBJ2-3; 7 nucleotides align to TRBD2. CDR1 and CDR2 from the germline V gene are SGHRS and YFSETQ. The CDR3 loop spans 15 amino acids. The junction had 7 bases not matched to a gene; V was cut back by 0 bases and J by 6 bases.

This clonotype was picked up a small number of times. The rearrangement joins TRBV20-1 to TRBJ1-5; 8 nucleotides agree with TRBD1. The V and J ends lost 5 bases and 2 bases, in that order; junction bases with no gene match: 11. This CDR3 comprises 16 residues. CDR1 is DFQATT, CDR2 SNEGSKA, per germline (reference sequence). As DNA, the CDR3 is TGCAGTGCTGCTAGACAGGGGTTAAGTGGCAATCAGCCCCAGCATTTT. It encodes CSAARQGLSGNQPQHF.

Comment on this clonotype: At one of its ends the junction is not consistent with the germline gene, which may arise from a read error. CDR3 protein: CASSPLRDRRTEAFF. In DNA form, the CDR3 reads TGTGCTAGCAGCCCTCTCCGGGACAGGCGGACTGAAGCTTTCTTT. The V gene is TRBV7-7, the J gene TRBJ1-1, with 8 bases matching TRBD1. The CDR3 is 15 residues long. Germline CDR1 reads SSHAT; CDR2 reads FNYEAQ (reference sequence).

This sequence joins TRBV2 and TRBJ2-1, with D unclear. The ends were cut back, 3 bases at V and 4 bases at J, with 7 bases in the middle. The CDR3 has 13 amino acids. Germline CDR1 SNHLY, CDR2 FYNNEI. CDR3 nucleotide sequence: TGTGCCAGCAGTGACGAGGTTTACAATGAGCAGTTCTTC. Its protein is CASSDEVYNEQFF.

Remarks on this clonotype: A read error may account for a junction end that differs from germline. This chain links TRBV15 with TRBJ2-7; maybe TRBD1 (6 bases). The CDR3 length is 15 residues. Germline CDR1 and CDR2: LNHNV and YYDKDF (reference sequence). The CDR3 bases are TGTGCCACCAGCGGAGATCCACAGGGAGTCTACGAGCAGTACTTC. It yields the protein CATSGDPQGVYEQYF.

The V and J genes are TRBV7-2 and TRBJ2-5; a weak D match, TRBD2 (5 bases). The length of the CDR3 is 14 residues. V lost 5 bases and J 1 base, leaving 11 bases between the germline ends. Per germline, CDR1 SGHTA and CDR2 FQGNSA. The CDR3 nucleotides are TGTGCCAGCAGCCCTAAGCGGATCCAAGAGACCCAGTACTTC. Its protein product is CASSPKRIQETQYF. Combining the CDR3 with reference TRBV7-2 and TRBJ2-5 gives the whole variable domain GAGVSQSPSNKVTEKGKDVELRCDPISGHTALYWYRQSLGQGLEFLIYFQGNSAPDKSGLPSDRFSAERTGGSVSTLTIQRTQQEDSAVYLCASSPKRIQETQYFGPGTRLLVL.

This clonotype occurred many times. The chain has TRBV5-1 and TRBJ1-2; 8 bases fit TRBD1. V trimming: 8 bases; J trimming: 4 bases; junction bases outside the gene matches: 10. CDR3 length: 14 residues. The V gene's germline CDR1 is SGHRS and CDR2 YFSETQ. CDR3: CASNRGTLTYGYTF. The CDR3, as DNA: TGCGCCAGTAACAGGGGGACGCTGACCTATGGCTACACCTTC.

This clonotype was counted between two and nine times. V and J are TRBV15 and TRBJ1-2; 7 positions agree with TRBD1. Germline V gives CDR1 LNHNV, CDR2 YYDKDF (reference sequence). The CDR3 runs 16 residues. V was pared by 0 bases and J by 4 bases, with 8 bases of the junction left unmatched. Here the CDR3 DNA reads TGTGCCACCAGCAGAGATCGAGACAGGGTTGGCTATGGCTACACCTTC. This gives the protein CATSRDRDRVGYGYTF.

The V call is TRBV19, the J call TRBJ2-7; TRBD2 agrees at 12 bases. CDR3 length: 14 residues. The germline V gene encodes CDR1 LNHDA and CDR2 SQIVND (reference sequence). V shed 3 bases and J 6 bases; nucleotides not matched to a gene: 3. The CDR3 region has the DNA TGTGCCAGTAGTATCGCTAGCGGGGGGGCCGAGCAGTACTTC. This encodes CASSIASGGAEQYF.

The chain combines TRBV7-6 with TRBJ1-4, with TRBD1 as a possible D gene (6 bases). Germline V gene data show CDR1 as SGHVS and CDR2 as FNYEAQ. The V and J ends lost 5 bases and 7 bases respectively, with 17 bases between them. This CDR3 is 15 amino acids long. For the CDR3, the DNA is TGTGCCAGCAGCCCGTCATCAGGGGTTAGTGAAAAACTGTTTTTT. Translation: CASSPSSGVSEKLFF.

This clonotype has a single count. The chain recombines TRBV7-9 with TRBJ1-5, with D perhaps matching TRBD1 (6 bases). CDR3 length: 14 residues. The V end lost 3 bases, the J end lost 7 bases, and 13 bases lay between the germline ends. Germline assignment: CDR1 SEHNR and CDR2 FQNEAQ (reference sequence). CDR3 in amino acids: CASSFGQQDQPQHF. The DNA of the CDR3 is TGTGCCAGCAGCTTTGGACAGCAAGACCAGCCCCAGCATTTT.

The chain couples TRBV10-3 to TRBJ2-7; tentative D call: TRBD1 (5 bases). Germline lookup yields CDR1 ENHRY and CDR2 SYGVKD. The V end was cut by 2 bases, the J end by 5 bases, with 13 bases between. The CDR3 consists of 14 residues. Here the CDR3 reads CAISETRAGNEQYF. DNA of the CDR3: TGTGCCATCAGTGAGACACGGGCAGGGAACGAGCAGTACTTC.

For this clonotype: Germline is not matched at one junction end, which may reflect a read error. This chain uses TRBV12-3 or TRBV12-4 with TRBJ1-6; D not certain. There are 14 residues in the CDR3. The CDR3 coding sequence is TGTGCCAACAGTTTAAGAGGATCCGGGTCACCCCTCCACTTT. Protein: CANSLRGSGSPLHF.

The chain joins TRBV9 to TRBJ1-1; unclear D gene. The CDR3 consists of 13 residues. CDR1 and CDR2 from the germline V gene are SGDLS and YYNGEE. The V gene lost 2 bases and the J gene lost 1 base, with 6 bases spanning the gap. CDR3 DNA: TGTGCCAGCAGCGTCTCCGGGAACACTGAAGCTTTCTTT. Translated, it gives CASSVSGNTEAFF.

V usage is TRBV10-1 and J usage is TRBJ2-5, with D maybe TRBD2 (7 bases). Trimming pared 2 bases from V and 2 bases from J, leaving 15 bases between. Germline CDR1 WNHNN, CDR2 SYGVQD (reference sequence). The CDR3 is 16 amino acids. The CDR3 DNA is TGCGCCAGCAGTGAGGACCTCGAGGGGGGGCAAGAGACCCAGTACTTC. Protein: CASSEDLEGGQETQYF.

In this sample, this clonotype turned up many times. The chain combines TRBV12-3 or TRBV12-4 with TRBJ2-7; D is perhaps TRBD1 or TRBD2 (5 bases each). The CDR3 runs to 12 residues. Trimming removed 3 bases from V and 4 bases from J, with 7 bases in between. CDR3 DNA sequence: TGTGCCAGCAGTTTTGGGGGTTACGAGCAGTACTTC. This sequence encodes CASSFGGYEQYF.

The chain's CDR3 is CASSLGTNYGYTF. The CDR3, as DNA: TGTGCCAGCAGCTTGGGCACTAACTATGGCTACACCTTC. The chain combines TRBV5-6 with TRBJ1-2; no firm D call. This CDR3 comprises 13 residues. The germline V gene encodes CDR1 SGHDT and CDR2 YYEEEE. V gave up 0 bases and J gave up 0 bases, with 3 bases separating them.

The DNA for the CDR3 is TGTGCCATGGGGGACAGGGAAAACACCGGGGAGCTGTTTTTT. Protein: CAMGDRENTGELFF. The chain carries TRBV10-3 and TRBJ2-2; TRBD1 matches 9 bases. This CDR3 comprises 14 residues. V lost 9 bases and J lost 2; bases outside the gene matches: 4. Germline CDR1 is ENHRY and CDR2 is SYGVKD.

This clonotype was observed a few times. This may stem from a read error, because a much larger clone lies one nucleotide away. CDR3 in DNA: TGCGCCAGCAGCCAAGTCCGGGGGTCCTACGAGCAGTACTTC. Translated: CASSQVRGSYEQYF. The rearrangement uses TRBV4-1 and TRBJ2-7, with D perhaps matching TRBD2 (6 bases). The V and J ends lost 1 base and 1 base respectively, with 8 bases between them. Germline assignment: CDR1 MGHRA and CDR2 YSYEKL. This CDR3 contains 14 residues.

Details on this clonotype: A read error may explain this, as a much larger clone is one base away. The chain is built from TRBV6-6 and TRBJ2-2; D possibly corresponds to TRBD2 (5 bases). The CDR3 covers 15 residues. Germline CDR1 reads MNHNY; CDR2 reads SVGAGI (reference sequence). The CDR3 spells CASSISGQRTGELLF. CDR3 in DNA: TGTGCCAGCAGTATCTCTGGGCAGAGGACCGGGGAGCTGCTTTTT.

The chain uses TRBV5-1 and TRBJ2-3; 8 nucleotides line up with TRBD2. Germline assignment: CDR1 SGHRS and CDR2 YFSETQ. The CDR3 spans 15 residues. Germline trimming cut 0 bases from V and 5 bases from J; bases unmatched to any gene: 5. CDR3 bases: TGCGCCAGCAGCTTGGTAGCGGGACCTGAAGATACGCAGTATTTT. It yields the protein CASSLVAGPEDTQYF.

The chain joins TRBV11-2 to TRBJ1-6; 8 nucleotides match TRBD1. CDR3 length: 14 residues. CDR1 is SGHAT and CDR2 is FQNNGV in the germline V gene. V lost 6 bases and J lost 5; bases outside the gene matches: 3. CDR3 residues: CASRKDRDNSPLHF. CDR3 coding DNA: TGTGCCAGCAGGAAGGACAGGGATAATTCACCCCTCCACTTT.

At least ten counts were recorded for this clonotype. This sequence joins TRBV5-6 and TRBJ1-1, with unresolved D. V dropped 4 bases and J dropped 3 bases, with 7 bases sitting between them. The CDR3 is 12 residues long. Germline loops: CDR1 SGHDT, CDR2 YYEEEE. CDR3 protein: CASSPDDTEAFF. The CDR3 coding sequence is TGTGCCAGCAGCCCGGACGACACTGAAGCTTTCTTT.

For the CDR3, the DNA is TGTGCCAGCAGCCCGAATGGACACCAAGGGGAGCAGTACTTC. It is translated as CASSPNGHQGEQYF. V and J are TRBV7-9 and TRBJ2-7; a weak D match, TRBD1 (5 bases). Per the germline V gene, CDR1 is SEHNR and CDR2 is FQNEAQ (reference sequence). The CDR3 extends over 14 amino acids. Trimming left V 5 bases short and J 7 bases short, with 18 bases between. The whole variable domain, filled in from reference TRBV7-9 and TRBJ2-7, reads DTGVSQNPRHKITKRGQNVTFRCDPISEHNRLYWYRQTLGQGPEFLTYFQNEAQLEKSRLLSDRFSAERPKGSFSTLEIQRTEQGDSAMYLCASSPNGHQGEQYFGPGTRLTVT.

This clonotype was picked up many times. V and J are TRBV6-5 and TRBJ2-7, with a possible D match to TRBD1 (6 bases). CDR1 is MNHEY, CDR2 SVGAGI, per germline. The length of the CDR3 is 17 residues. The V and J ends lost 10 bases and 2 bases respectively, with 27 bases between them. The CDR3 is CATQGRDARRLTYEQYF. CDR3 nucleotide sequence: TGTGCCACCCAGGGGAGAGATGCCAGAAGGCTAACCTACGAGCAGTACTTC.

This clonotype has ten or more counts. The rearrangement links TRBV14 to TRBJ2-1, with 7 nucleotides matching TRBD2. V lost 1 base, J lost 9 bases, and 6 bases stayed unmatched. The CDR3 is 14 residues long. CDR1 is SGHDN and CDR2 is FVKESK in the germline V gene. The CDR3 spells CASSQGGLGVEQFF. Here the CDR3 DNA reads TGTGCCAGCAGCCAAGGAGGACTAGGGGTTGAGCAGTTCTTC.